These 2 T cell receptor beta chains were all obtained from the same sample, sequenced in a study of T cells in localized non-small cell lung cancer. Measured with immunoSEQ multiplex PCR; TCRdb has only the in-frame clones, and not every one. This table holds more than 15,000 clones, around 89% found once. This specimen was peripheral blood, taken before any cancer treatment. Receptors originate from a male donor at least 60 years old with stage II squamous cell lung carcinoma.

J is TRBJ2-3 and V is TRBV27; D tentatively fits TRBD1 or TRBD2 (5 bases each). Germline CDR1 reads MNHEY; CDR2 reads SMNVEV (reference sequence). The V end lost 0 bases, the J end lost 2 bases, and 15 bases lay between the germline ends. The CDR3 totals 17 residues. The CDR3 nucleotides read TGTGCCAGCAGTTTATCTGAGGGCAGGGTCAACACAGATACGCAGTATTTT. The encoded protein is CASSLSEGRVNTDTQYF.

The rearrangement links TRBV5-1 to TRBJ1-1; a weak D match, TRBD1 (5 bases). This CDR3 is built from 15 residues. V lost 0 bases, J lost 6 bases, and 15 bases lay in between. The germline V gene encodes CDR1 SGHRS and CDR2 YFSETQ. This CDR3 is CASSLGFDSGAEAFF. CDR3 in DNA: TGCGCCAGCAGCTTGGGTTTCGACAGTGGCGCTGAAGCTTTCTTT.